This TCR beta chain was identified in a study of T cells in Graves' hyperthyroidism and ophthalmopathy. Germline V gives CDR1 DFQATT, CDR2 SNEGSKA (reference sequence). The CDR3 runs to 13 residues. The V end lost 6 bases, the J end lost 0 bases, and 11 bases lay between the germline ends. This clonotype was seen repeatedly, ten times or more. Ophthalmopathy in the patients scored at least 3 on Clinical Activity Score and at least 4 on NOSPECS grade, lasting under 3 months. On the basis of clinical symptoms, serum thyroxine and TRAb, thyroid ultrasound and orbital computed tomography, diagnoses were made. The source material, RNA transcripts, was used to amplify TCR beta CDR3 regions. The primer set for the first-round RT-PCR of the TCR CDR3 was HTBI. MiXCR, run by TCRdb on the multiplex PCR reads, gives a single entry per CDR3 protein. The table records 300,000 to 500,000 distinct CDR3 sequences, more than 12% of them present only once.

The clonotype comes from a man over 45 with Graves' ophthalmopathy. The chain employs TRBV20-1 and TRBJ1-1; D possibly corresponds to TRBD1 (6 bases). Sequencing was performed on blood. DNA for the CDR3: TGCAGTGCAAAGGACAGCATGAACACTGAAGCTTTCTTT. Translation gives CSAKDSMNTEAFF.